This section outlines one T cell receptor beta chain sequence together with its context. Its antigen is not yet known. No base-level quality is on record; no much larger clone is a single base apart. PBMCs were isolated by Ficoll-Paque density gradient centrifugation. This sample is part of a study of T-cell memory formation after mild COVID-19 (dated by TCRdb to about 2021). With respect to the entire study: TCR sequence clusters from the two donors were found to be largely donor specific. Longitudinal TCRalpha and TCRbeta repertoire sequencing tracked T-cell clones expanding and contracting after mild COVID-19 in a couple of donors. Two young, previously healthy adult volunteers made up the cohort, one male and one female.

Sequencing took place on an Illumina NovaSeq 6000. TCRalpha and TCRbeta cDNA libraries were built by 5'RACE with constant-segment primers, adding sample barcodes and unique molecular identifiers. RNA was extracted from every sample with Trizol reagent. Amplification of the libraries took two PCR steps, and the second step added a second sample barcode plus Illumina TruSeq adapters. The libraries were sequenced on an Illumina NovaSeq using 2 x 150 bp paired-end reads. The original methods were these. The reads were demultiplexed and collapsed into UMI-guided consensus sequences using migec v1.2.7. Using mixcr v2.1.11, UMI consensuses were aligned to TRA and TRB V and J templates and then assembled into clonotypes. A clonotype was counted as expanded or contracted only when both edgeR and NoisET called the clonotype significant, with the noise models trained on biological replicates. For edgeR calls, the thresholds were a false discovery rate-adjusted p below 0.01 and a log2 fold-change of 1. PCA with hierarchical clustering of max-normalized trajectories of the 1000 most abundant clonotypes was used as exploratory dynamics analysis. The CD4 or CD8 phenotype of responding clones was assigned using the separately sequenced CD4+ and CD8+ repertoires. TCRdb itself trimmed the public reads at Q25 with fastp, ran MiXCR and retained productive beta chains. Rows with a matching CDR3 protein are joined into one entry that keeps the most common DNA and genes. What appears here as the V and J calls and clone size reflects TCRdb's work, not the paper's. This sample is represented by 350,000 to 500,000 distinct CDR3 sequences; 20% to 30% of them were singletons. The biggest ten clones account for around 13% of the sample.

CDR1 and CDR2 are drawn from the germline V gene: SGHAT, FQNNGV. The CDR3 contains 16 residues, cysteine and phenylalanine counted. Solely the CDR3 DNA is kept, with 48 bases framed from the first base. At the junction V is shortened by 0 bases and J by 1 base, with 12 bases in between. Results and caveats for the whole study, not just this receptor: SARS-CoV-2 specificity of the second-wave clones peaking on day 37 was not confirmed. The detection of some responding clones in pre-infection memory suggests that pre-existing cross-reactive memory T cells joined the SARS-CoV-2 response. Only two mild cases were covered in the study, and larger cohorts including severe cases with pre-infection samples were considered necessary. Clones that contracted from day 15 to 85 showed balanced CD4/CD8 phenotypes, whereas a second wave of clones that expanded from day 15 to 37 leaned towards CD4+. Contracting CD4+ clones appeared mostly in the CM and EM memory subsets, whereas CD8+ clones were enriched in EMRA.

The source of this sequence is an adult woman who had mild COVID-19 (a few samples of this study predate the infection). The sample titles of this study are shuffled in the database, so cell type and time point are left out; the donor was told from shared clones. This chain is built from TRBV11-2 and TRBJ1-1; the best D guess is TRBD1, with 5 bases matching. The sequencing sample was made of PBMCs or a T cell subset sorted from them (not recorded which). The CDR3 reads as follows: CASSLDRAGQNTEAFF. The DNA reads TGTGCCAGCAGCTTAGATCGGGCAGGGCAGAACACTGAAGCTTTCTTT.